The subject of this entry is one T cell receptor beta chain. Only in-frame clones appear in the TCRdb table, and some are missing; sequencing was by immunoSEQ multiplex PCR. The sample shows about 120,000 clones, approximately 80% of them seen only once. The sample comes from a study of blood T cell repertoires in COVID-19. Looking at the study overall: Spain, Italy and the United States supplied samples that represented acute and convalescent COVID-19.

With 4 bases clipped from V and 4 bases from J, the junction kept 10 bases outside the gene matches. This CDR3 has 17 amino acids. Germline V gene lookup returns CDR1 MGHRA and CDR2 YSYEKL. This chain joins TRBV4-1 and TRBJ1-4; 9 positions agree with TRBD1. Sample: peripheral blood. This TCR was sampled from a man aged 55 to 70 with acute or convalescent COVID-19. Written as DNA, the CDR3 is TGCGCCAGCAGCCCCCAAGGGACAGGGACGATTAATGAAAAACTGTTTTTT. Translating it yields CASSPQGTGTINEKLFF.